These T cell receptor beta chains were read from a single sample in a study of cytomegalovirus exposure and HLA in healthy donors. This table comes from immunoSEQ multiplex PCR, and its TCRdb copy is limited to in-frame clones, with some not included. The data show 150,000 to 200,000 clones, approximately 89% seen once. The sample was PBMCs. The source is a man aged 30 to 39 in good health and CMV-seropositive. The CDR3 runs from the conserved cysteine through the conserved F or W. D genes are given only for firm matches. Part of the rows lack a size; the others show once, few, many or a class for expanded clones.

len	abundance	v_gene	d_gene	j_gene	CDR3nt	CDR3aa
13	-	TRBV13	-	TRBJ2-7	TGTGCCAGCATCGACAGGCTGACCTACGAGCAGTACTTC	CASIDRLTYEQYF
11	few	TRBV2	-	TRBJ2-7	TGTGCCAGCCAGGACGCGTACGAGCAGTACTTC	CASQDAYEQYF
15	-	TRBV15	-	TRBJ2-7	TGTGCCACCAGCAGAGATCAGGGTAGCTCCTACGAGCAGTACTTC	CATSRDQGSSYEQYF
15	-	TRBV6-5	-	TRBJ1-1	TGTGCCAGCAGCACCAGGTCGTACAGTGTGCGAGTAGCTTTCTTT	CASSTRSYSVRVAFF
15	-	TRBV7-3	-	TRBJ2-6	TGTGCCAGCAGCTTAACCAACTCTGGGGCCAACGTCCTGACTTTC	CASSLTNSGANVLTF
15	-	TRBV30	-	TRBJ2-1	TGTGCCGGGGGGTTAGAGCCCCCCGAATTGAATGAGCAGTTCTTC	CAGGLEPPELNEQFF
13	-	TRBV2	-	TRBJ2-7	TGTGCCAGCAGTGTTAACCCACAGAGAGGGCAGTACTTC	CASSVNPQRGQYF
12	-	TRBV9	-	TRBJ2-5	TGTGCCAGCAGCGGCACAGAAGAGACCCAGTACTTC	CASSGTEETQYF
14	-	TRBV6-1	TRBD1	TRBJ2-3	TGTGCCAGCAAGACGACAGGGGCGAGAGATACGCAGTATTTT	CASKTTGARDTQYF
10	-	TRBV19	-	TRBJ1-2	TGTGCCAGTAGAATACATGGCTACACCTTC	CASRIHGYTF
15	-	TRBV6-6	-	TRBJ2-3	TGTGCCAGCAGTCGCCTCGGCGGGGTGGCAGATACGCAGTATTTT	CASSRLGGVADTQYF
16	-	TRBV9	-	TRBJ2-4	TGTGCCAGCAGCGTAGAGGGCAGATTAGCCAAAAACATTCAGTACTTC	CASSVEGRLAKNIQYF
14	-	TRBV11-2	-	TRBJ2-1	TGTGCCAGCAGCGCGACGGTTCGCAACAATGAGCAGTTCTTC	CASSATVRNNEQFF
15	-	TRBV9	-	TRBJ1-6	TGTGCCAGCAGCGTAGGAGGGTTTGATAATTCACCCCTCCACTTT	CASSVGGFDNSPLHF
15	once	TRBV6-1	-	TRBJ2-7	TGTGCCAGCAACCTCGGACAGCCATCCTCCTACGAGCAGTACTTC	CASNLGQPSSYEQYF
16	-	TRBV13	TRBD1	TRBJ2-5	TGTGCCAGCAGCCCAGCCCGGGACAGCCCTAAACGGACCCAGTACTTC	CASSPARDSPKRTQYF
15	-	TRBV11-3	TRBD2	TRBJ2-3	TGTGCCAGCAGCCGCGATTCGAGCGGGGGATATACGCAGTATTTT	CASSRDSSGGYTQYF
13	-	TRBV29-1	-	TRBJ2-5	TGCAGCGTTGATACAGTAGGGCAAGAGACCCAGTACTTC	CSVDTVGQETQYF
14	few	TRBV6-5	-	TRBJ2-1	TGTGCCAGCAGCAAAGGGTCCCGGGACAATGAGCAGTTCTTC	CASSKGSRDNEQFF
13	-	TRBV7-7	-	TRBJ2-5	TGTGCTAGCAGCCGCGACATAGGAGAGACCCAGTACTTC	CASSRDIGETQYF
15	-	TRBV5-1	TRBD2	TRBJ2-7	TGCGCCAGCAGCCTGGAGGTAGCGGGAGGCTACGAGCAGTACTTC	CASSLEVAGGYEQYF
14	few	TRBV5-5	-	TRBJ1-1	TGTGCCAGCAGCTTACGGACAGAGAACACTGAAGCTTTCTTT	CASSLRTENTEAFF
16	-	TRBV5-1	TRBD2	TRBJ2-7	TGCGCCAGCAGCGAGGGGACTAGCGGGACTTCCTACGAGCAGTACTTC	CASSEGTSGTSYEQYF
12	-	TRBV11-3	-	TRBJ1-1	TGTGCCAGCAGCTTTGGACAGTTTCAAGCTTTCTTT	CASSFGQFQAFF
14	-	TRBV28	-	TRBJ2-7	TGTGCCAGCAGTTTATTAGCAGGCTCCTACGAGCAGTACTTC	CASSLLAGSYEQYF
12	once	TRBV5-1	-	TRBJ2-7	TGCGCCAGCAAGGACAGCCACTACGAGCAGTACTTC	CASKDSHYEQYF
14	-	TRBV7-9	TRBD2	TRBJ2-7	TGTGCCAGCAGCTCGGGACTAGCGGGCTACGAGCAGTACTTC	CASSSGLAGYEQYF
16	-	TRBV25-1	TRBD1	TRBJ2-7	TGTGCCAGCAGTGAATATTCGGACAGGGGGGTCTACGAGCAGTACTTC	CASSEYSDRGVYEQYF
15	-	TRBV6-6	-	TRBJ2-7	TGTGCCAGCAGTTACTCGATTTCTCGCTCCTACGAGCAGTACTTC	CASSYSISRSYEQYF
19	-	TRBV4-3	-	TRBJ2-6	TGCGCCAGCAGCCAAGATTGGATTCAGACCGGGTCTGGGGCCAACGTCCTGACTTTC	CASSQDWIQTGSGANVLTF
16	-	TRBV27	-	TRBJ2-7	TGTGCCAGCAGTTCCATAAACACAGGGCGGCCCTACGAGCAGTACTTC	CASSSINTGRPYEQYF
16	-	TRBV4-3	-	TRBJ2-7	TGCGCCAGCAGCCAAGATTTAAGGGGGGCTCTTTACGAGCAGTACTTC	CASSQDLRGALYEQYF
12	-	TRBV11-2	-	TRBJ2-7	TGTGCCAGCAGCCCGGGACCTCTCGAGCAGTACTTC	CASSPGPLEQYF